This T cell receptor beta chain was documented in a study of metastatic and nonmetastatic thyroid tumors. In the study overall: Across peripheral blood and tumor or nodule tissue samples taken from malignant and benign thyroid patients, the repertoires were compared with one another.

The CDR3 extends over 13 amino acids. V gave up 3 bases and J gave up 4 bases, with 9 bases separating them. CDR1 SNHLY and CDR2 FYNNEI come from the germline V gene. The study's findings and limits: Within blood and tumor, benign nodules reportedly had significantly lower TCR beta diversity than malignant thyroid tumors did.

In its sample, this clone was seen many times. Its specificity is unknown. Authors' methods: CDR3 differences across clinicopathological groups were used to build a distant-metastasis classifier for papillary thyroid cancer. TCRdb redid the clone calls on the PCR reads using MiXCR. V and J calls and clone size were set by TCRdb, not the authors. This repertoire shows fewer than 25,000 clones, approximately 14% found once; its top ten account for about 15%. There were no patients who had received any treatment before thyroid surgery. Source material: tumor tissue. The TCR comes from a female donor with papillary thyroid cancer or a benign thyroid nodule (not recorded which). Some clones in this sample may be carry-over from other donors' samples. This chain joins TRBV2 and TRBJ2-5; D gene ambiguous. DNA for the CDR3: TGTGCCAGCAGTGACGTCGACGCAGAGACCCAGTACTTC. Its protein is CASSDVDAETQYF.